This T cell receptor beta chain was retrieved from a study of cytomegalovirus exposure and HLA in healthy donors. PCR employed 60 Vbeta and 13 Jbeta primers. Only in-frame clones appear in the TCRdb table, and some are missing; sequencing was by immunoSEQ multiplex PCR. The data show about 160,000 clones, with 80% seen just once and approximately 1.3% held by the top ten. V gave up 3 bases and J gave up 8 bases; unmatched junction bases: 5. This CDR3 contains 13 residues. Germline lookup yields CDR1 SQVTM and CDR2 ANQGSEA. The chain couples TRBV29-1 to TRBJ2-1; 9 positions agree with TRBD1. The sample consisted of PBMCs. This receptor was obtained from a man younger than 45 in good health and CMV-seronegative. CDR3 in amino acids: CSVDGTGLDEQFF. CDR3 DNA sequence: TGCAGCGTTGACGGGACAGGGTTGGATGAGCAGTTCTTC.